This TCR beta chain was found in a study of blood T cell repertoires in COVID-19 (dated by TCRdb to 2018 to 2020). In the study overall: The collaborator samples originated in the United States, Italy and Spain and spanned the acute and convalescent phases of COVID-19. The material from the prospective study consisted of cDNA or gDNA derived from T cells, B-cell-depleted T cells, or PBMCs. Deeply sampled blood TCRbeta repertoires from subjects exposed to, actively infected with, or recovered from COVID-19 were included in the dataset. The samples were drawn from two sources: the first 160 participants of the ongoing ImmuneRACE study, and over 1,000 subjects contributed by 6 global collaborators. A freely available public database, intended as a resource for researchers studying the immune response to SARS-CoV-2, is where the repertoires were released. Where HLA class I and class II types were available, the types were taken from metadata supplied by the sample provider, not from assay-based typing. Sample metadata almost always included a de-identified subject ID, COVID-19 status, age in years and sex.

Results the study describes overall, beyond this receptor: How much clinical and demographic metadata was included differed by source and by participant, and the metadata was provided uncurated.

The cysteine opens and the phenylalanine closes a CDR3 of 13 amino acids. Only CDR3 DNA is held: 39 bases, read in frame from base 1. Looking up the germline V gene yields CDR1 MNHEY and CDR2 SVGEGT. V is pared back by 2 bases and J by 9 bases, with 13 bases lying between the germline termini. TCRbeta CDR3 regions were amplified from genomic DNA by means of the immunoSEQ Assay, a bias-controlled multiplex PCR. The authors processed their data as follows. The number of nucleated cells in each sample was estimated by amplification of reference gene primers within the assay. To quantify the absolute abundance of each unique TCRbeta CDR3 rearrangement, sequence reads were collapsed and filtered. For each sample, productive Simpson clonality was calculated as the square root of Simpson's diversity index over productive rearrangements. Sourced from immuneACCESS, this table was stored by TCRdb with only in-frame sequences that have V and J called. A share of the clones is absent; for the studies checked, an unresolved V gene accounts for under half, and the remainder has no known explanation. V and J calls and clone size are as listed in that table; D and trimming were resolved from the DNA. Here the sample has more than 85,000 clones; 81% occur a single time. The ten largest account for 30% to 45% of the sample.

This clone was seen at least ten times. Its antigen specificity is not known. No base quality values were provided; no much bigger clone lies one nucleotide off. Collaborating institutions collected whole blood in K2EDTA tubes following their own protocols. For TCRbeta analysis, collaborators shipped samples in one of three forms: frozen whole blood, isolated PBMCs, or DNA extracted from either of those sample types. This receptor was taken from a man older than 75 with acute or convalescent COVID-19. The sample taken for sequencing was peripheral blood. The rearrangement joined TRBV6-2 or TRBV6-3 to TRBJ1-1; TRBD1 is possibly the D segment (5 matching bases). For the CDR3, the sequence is CASSYQGSVKAFF. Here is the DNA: TGTGCCAGCAGTTACCAGGGATCGGTGAAAGCTTTCTTT.